The present entry profiles one T cell receptor beta chain with its context. The sample carries other DNA sequences with the same CDR3. The input for sorted-subset replicate PCRs was 200 ng DNA, approximately 30,000 T cell genomes. The repertoire was sequenced with immunoSEQ multiplex PCR; TCRdb's copy has only in-frame clones and lacks some. The sample has 2,500,000 or so clones; under 95% are singletons. This sample stems from a study of shared clonotypes between healthy human individuals. V was trimmed by 3 bases and J by 5 bases, leaving 4 bases between them. The length of the CDR3 is 11 residues. Germline values: CDR1 SGHAT, CDR2 FQNNGV.

This receptor was obtained from a man in his late teens or twenties in good health. Some clones in this sample may be carry-over from other donors' samples. The chain has TRBV11-2 and TRBJ2-5, with D uncertain. What was sequenced was naive CD4+ T cells from PBMCs. Stated subset: CD45RA+ positively selected. CDR3 sequence (DNA): TGTGCCAGCAGCTTCCTCGAGACCCAGTACTTC. It translates to CASSFLETQYF.